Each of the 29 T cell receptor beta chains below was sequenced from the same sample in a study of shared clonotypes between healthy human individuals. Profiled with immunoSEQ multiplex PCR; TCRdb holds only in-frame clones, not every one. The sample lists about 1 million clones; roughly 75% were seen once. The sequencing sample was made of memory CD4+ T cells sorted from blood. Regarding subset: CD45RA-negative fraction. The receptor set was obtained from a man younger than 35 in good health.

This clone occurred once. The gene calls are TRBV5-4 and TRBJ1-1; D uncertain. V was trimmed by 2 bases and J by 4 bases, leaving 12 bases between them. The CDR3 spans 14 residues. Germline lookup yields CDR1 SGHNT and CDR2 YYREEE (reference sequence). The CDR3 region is CASSLVAGSTEAFF. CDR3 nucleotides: TGTGCCAGCAGCTTAGTCGCGGGTAGCACTGAAGCTTTCTTT.

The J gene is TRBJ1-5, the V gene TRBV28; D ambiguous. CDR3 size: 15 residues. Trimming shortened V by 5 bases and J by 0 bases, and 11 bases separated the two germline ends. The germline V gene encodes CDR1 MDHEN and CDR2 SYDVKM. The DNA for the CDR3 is TGTGCCAGCAGTCCGTCCCAGTATAGCAATCAGCCCCAGCATTTT. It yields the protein CASSPSQYSNQPQHF.

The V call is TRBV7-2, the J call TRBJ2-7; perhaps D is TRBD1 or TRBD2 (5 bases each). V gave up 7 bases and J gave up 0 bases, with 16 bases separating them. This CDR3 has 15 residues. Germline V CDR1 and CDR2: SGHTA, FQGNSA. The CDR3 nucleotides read TGTGCCAGCACCTTTTCGGTGGGGGACTCCTACGAGCAGTACTTC. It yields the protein CASTFSVGDSYEQYF.

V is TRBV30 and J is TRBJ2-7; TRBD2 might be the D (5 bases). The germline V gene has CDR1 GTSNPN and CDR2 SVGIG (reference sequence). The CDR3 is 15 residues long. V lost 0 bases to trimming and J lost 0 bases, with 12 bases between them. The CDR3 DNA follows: TGTGCCTGGAGTGTTGCGGGCTCGAGCTCCTACGAGCAGTACTTC. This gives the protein CAWSVAGSSSYEQYF.

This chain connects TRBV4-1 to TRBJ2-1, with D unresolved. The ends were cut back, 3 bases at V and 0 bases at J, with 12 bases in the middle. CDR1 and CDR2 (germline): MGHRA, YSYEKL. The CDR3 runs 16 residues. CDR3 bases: TGCGCCAGCAGCCAGGCTACCACGAGCTCCTACAATGAGCAGTTCTTC. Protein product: CASSQATTSSYNEQFF.

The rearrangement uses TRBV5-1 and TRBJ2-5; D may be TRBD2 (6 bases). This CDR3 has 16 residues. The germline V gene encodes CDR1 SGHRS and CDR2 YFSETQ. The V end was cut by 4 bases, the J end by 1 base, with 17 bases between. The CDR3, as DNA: TGCGCCAGCAGCCCACGGGGGTTTGGGGCCCAAGAGACCCAGTACTTC. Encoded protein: CASSPRGFGAQETQYF.

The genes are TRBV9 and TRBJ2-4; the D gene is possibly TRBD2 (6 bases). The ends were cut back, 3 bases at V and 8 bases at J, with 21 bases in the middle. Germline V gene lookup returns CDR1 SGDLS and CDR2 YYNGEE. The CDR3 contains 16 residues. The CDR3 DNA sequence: TGTGCCAGCAGCGCCAGGCAGGGTGGGGGGTTCGACATTCAGTACTTC. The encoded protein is CASSARQGGGFDIQYF.

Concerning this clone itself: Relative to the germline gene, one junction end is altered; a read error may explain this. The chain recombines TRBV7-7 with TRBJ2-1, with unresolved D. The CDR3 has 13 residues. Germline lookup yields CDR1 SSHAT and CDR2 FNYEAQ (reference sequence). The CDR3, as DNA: TGTGCTAGCAGCTTAAGTGGGAACAATGAGCAGTTCTTC. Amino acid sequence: CASSLSGNNEQFF.

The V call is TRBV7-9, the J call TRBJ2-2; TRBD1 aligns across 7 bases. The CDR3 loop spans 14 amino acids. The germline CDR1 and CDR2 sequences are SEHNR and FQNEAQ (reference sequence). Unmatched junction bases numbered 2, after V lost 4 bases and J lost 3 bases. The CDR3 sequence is CASSSQGYTGELFF. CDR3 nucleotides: TGTGCCAGCAGCTCACAGGGGTACACCGGGGAGCTGTTTTTT.

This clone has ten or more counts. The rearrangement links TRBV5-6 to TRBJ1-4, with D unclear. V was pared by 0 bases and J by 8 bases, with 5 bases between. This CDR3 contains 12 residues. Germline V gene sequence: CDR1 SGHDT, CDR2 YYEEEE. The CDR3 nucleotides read TGTGCCAGCAGCTTGGGCGTAGAAAAACTGTTTTTT. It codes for CASSLGVEKLFF.

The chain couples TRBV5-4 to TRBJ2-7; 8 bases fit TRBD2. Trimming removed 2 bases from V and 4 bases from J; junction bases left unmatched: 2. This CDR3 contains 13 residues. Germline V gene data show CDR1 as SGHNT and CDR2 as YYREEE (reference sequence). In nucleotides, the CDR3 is TGTGCCAGCAGCTTAGCGGGAGTGTACGAGCAGTACTTC. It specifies CASSLAGVYEQYF.

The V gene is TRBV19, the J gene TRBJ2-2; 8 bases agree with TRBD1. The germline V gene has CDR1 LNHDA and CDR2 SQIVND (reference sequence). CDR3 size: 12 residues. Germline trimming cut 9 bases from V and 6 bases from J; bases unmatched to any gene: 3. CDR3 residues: CASQQGAGELFF. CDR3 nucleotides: TGTGCCAGCCAACAGGGGGCCGGGGAGCTGTTTTTT.

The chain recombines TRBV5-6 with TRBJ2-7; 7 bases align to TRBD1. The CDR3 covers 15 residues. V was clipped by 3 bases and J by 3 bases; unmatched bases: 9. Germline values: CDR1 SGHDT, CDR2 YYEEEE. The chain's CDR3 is CASSSIRQGLYEQYF. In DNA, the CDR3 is TGTGCCAGCAGCTCTATACGACAGGGCCTCTACGAGCAGTACTTC.

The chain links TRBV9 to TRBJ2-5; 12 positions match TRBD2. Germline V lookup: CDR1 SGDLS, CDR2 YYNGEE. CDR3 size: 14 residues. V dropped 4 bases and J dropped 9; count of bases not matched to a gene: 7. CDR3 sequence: CASSPMTSGGPQYF. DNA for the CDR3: TGTGCCAGCAGCCCAATGACTAGCGGGGGTCCCCAGTACTTC.

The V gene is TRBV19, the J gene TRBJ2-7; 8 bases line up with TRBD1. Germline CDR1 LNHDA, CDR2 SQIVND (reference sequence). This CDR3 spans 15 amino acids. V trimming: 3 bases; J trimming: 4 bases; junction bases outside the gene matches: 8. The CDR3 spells CASSIGTGRRYEQYF. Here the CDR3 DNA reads TGTGCCAGTAGTATCGGGACAGGTAGGAGGTACGAGCAGTACTTC.

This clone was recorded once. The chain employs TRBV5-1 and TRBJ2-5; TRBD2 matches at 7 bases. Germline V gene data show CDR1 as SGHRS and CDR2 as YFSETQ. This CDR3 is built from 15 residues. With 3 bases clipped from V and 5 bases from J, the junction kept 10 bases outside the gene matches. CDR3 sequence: CASSSGRQGGETQYF. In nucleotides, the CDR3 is TGCGCCAGCAGCTCCGGCCGGCAGGGAGGGGAGACCCAGTACTTC.

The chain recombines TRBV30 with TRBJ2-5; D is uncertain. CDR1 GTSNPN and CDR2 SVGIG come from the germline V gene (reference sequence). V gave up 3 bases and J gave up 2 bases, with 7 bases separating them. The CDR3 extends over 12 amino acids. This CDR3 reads CAWRKGQETQYF. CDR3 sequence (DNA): TGTGCCTGGAGAAAAGGACAAGAGACCCAGTACTTC.

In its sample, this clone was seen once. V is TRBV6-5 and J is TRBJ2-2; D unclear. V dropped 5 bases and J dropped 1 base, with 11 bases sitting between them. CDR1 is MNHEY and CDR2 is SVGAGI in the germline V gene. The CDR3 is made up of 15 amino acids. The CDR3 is CASSRAGLNTGELFF. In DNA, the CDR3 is TGTGCCAGCAGTCGTGCAGGTTTGAACACCGGGGAGCTGTTTTTT.

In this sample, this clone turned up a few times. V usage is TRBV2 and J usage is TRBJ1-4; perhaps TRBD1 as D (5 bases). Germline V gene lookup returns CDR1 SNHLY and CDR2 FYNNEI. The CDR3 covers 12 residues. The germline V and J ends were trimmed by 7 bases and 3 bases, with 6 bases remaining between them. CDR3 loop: CASTRANEKLFF. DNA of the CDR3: TGTGCCAGCACCAGGGCTAATGAAAAACTGTTTTTT.

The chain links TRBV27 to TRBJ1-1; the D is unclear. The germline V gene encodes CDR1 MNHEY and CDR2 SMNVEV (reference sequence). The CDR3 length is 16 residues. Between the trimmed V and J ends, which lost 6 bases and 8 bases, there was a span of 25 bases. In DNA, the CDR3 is TGTGCCAGCAGCTTAAAGACATCGGCCCTCAGCCTGGAAGCTTTCTTT. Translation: CASSLKTSALSLEAFF.

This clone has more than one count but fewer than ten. The CDR3 reads CASSRGTPGEKLFF. CDR3 DNA: TGTGCCAGCAGCCGTGGGACACCGGGTGAAAAACTGTTTTTT. This chain links TRBV5-6 with TRBJ1-4, with D tentatively TRBD1 (6 bases). Trimming stripped 4 bases from V and 7 bases from J, with 14 bases between. The germline CDR1 and CDR2 sequences are SGHDT and YYEEEE. There are 14 residues in the CDR3.

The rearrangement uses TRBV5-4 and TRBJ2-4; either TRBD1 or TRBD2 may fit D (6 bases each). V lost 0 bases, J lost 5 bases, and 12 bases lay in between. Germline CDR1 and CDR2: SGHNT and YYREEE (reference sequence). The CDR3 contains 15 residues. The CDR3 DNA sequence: TGTGCCAGCAGCTTGGCGGGGGCGGCCCAAAACATTCAGTACTTC. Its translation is CASSLAGAAQNIQYF.

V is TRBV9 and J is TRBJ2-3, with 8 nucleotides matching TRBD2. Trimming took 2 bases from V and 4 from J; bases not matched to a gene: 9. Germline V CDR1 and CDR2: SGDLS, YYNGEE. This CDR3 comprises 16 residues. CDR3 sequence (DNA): TGTGCCAGCAGCGTTGAGGACGGGAGGGCCCCAGATACGCAGTATTTT. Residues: CASSVEDGRAPDTQYF.

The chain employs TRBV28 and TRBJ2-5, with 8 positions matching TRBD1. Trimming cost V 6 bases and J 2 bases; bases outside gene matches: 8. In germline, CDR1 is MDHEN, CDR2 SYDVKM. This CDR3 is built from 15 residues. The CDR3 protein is CASRARDRLQETQYF. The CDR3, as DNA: TGTGCCAGCAGAGCGAGGGACAGGCTTCAAGAGACCCAGTACTTC. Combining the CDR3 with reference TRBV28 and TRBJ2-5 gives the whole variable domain DVKVTQSSRYLVKRTGEKVFLECVQDMDHENMFWYRQDPGLGLRLIYFSYDVKMKEKGDIPEGYSVSREKKERFSLILESASTNQTSMYLCASRARDRLQETQYFGPGTRLLVL.

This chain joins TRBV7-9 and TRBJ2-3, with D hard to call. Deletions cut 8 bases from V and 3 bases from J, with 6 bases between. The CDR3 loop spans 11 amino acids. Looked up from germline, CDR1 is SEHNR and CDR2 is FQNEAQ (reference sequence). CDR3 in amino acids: CASGLTDTQYF. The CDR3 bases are TGTGCCAGCGGGTTAACAGATACGCAGTATTTT.

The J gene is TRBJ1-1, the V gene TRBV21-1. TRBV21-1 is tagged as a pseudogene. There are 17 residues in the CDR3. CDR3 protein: CASSKVLPALPNTEAFF. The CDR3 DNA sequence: TGTGCCAGCAGCAAAGTACTTCCAGCCTTACCGAACACTGAAGCTTTCTTT.

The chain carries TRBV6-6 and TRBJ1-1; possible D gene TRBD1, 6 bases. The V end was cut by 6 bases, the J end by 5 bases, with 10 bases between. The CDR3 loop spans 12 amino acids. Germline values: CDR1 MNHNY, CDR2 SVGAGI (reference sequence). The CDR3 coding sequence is TGTGCCAGCAGCAGGGGTTTTACTGAAGCTTTCTTT. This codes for CASSRGFTEAFF.

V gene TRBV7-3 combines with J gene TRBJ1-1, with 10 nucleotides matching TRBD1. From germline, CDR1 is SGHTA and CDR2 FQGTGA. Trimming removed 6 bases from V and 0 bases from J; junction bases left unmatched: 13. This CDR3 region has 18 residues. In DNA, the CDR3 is TGTGCCAGCAGGTCAGCGACAGGGGGCAACGGGGTGAACACTGAAGCTTTCTTT. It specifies CASRSATGGNGVNTEAFF.

The DNA for the CDR3 is TGTGCCAGCACCCTAAGTAGCAATCAGCCCCAGCATTTT. It translates to CASTLSSNQPQHF. This rearrangement joins TRBV7-2 to TRBJ1-5; unclear D gene. Germline V gene data show CDR1 as SGHTA and CDR2 as FQGNSA. Between the trimmed V and J ends, which lost 7 bases and 0 bases, there was a span of 7 bases. This CDR3 spans 13 amino acids.